One and the same sample provided the 12 T cell receptor beta chains below, sequenced in a study of blood T cell repertoires in COVID-19. Here immunoSEQ multiplex PCR was the method, and the copy in TCRdb shows in-frame clones only, minus some. The profile shows around 480,000 clones, approximately 89% of them singletons. Sequencing used peripheral blood. The origin of the receptors is a woman aged 45 to 65 with COVID-19, enrolled during active disease.

V gene TRBV9 combines with J gene TRBJ1-5; the match to TRBD1 covers 10 bases. The CDR3 extends over 14 amino acids. CDR1 is SGDLS, CDR2 YYNGEE, per germline. V shed 3 bases and J 5 bases; nucleotides not matched to a gene: 2. The CDR3 nucleotides are TGTGCCAGCAGCGAGGGGACAGGGGATCAGCCCCAGCATTTT. As protein: CASSEGTGDQPQHF.

The table lists this clone with a count of one. CDR3 DNA: TGTGCCAGCAGCTTAGAAGGGACTAGCGGGGGGAGTTACAATGAGCAGTTCTTC. It specifies CASSLEGTSGGSYNEQFF. This chain links TRBV11-3 with TRBJ2-1; 15 bases are shared with TRBD2. The V gene end was trimmed by 0 bases and the J gene end by 4 bases; junction bases not matched to a gene: 4. The germline CDR1 and CDR2 sequences are SGHNT and YENEEA. The CDR3 has 18 residues.

V and J are TRBV5-5 and TRBJ1-2, with D possibly being TRBD1 (5 bases). Germline V gives CDR1 SGHKS, CDR2 YYEKEE (reference sequence). This CDR3 is built from 13 residues. The V gene lost 4 bases and the J gene lost 5 bases, with 12 bases spanning the gap. The CDR3 loop reads CASSPGFTYGYTF. The CDR3 DNA follows: TGTGCCAGCAGCCCAGGGTTTACGTATGGCTACACCTTC.

This chain links TRBV7-7 with TRBJ1-1; 9 bases fit TRBD1. After removal of 5 bases from V and 5 bases from J, the junction contained 6 bases not matched to a gene. The CDR3 length is 14 residues. Germline-derived CDR1 and CDR2 are SSHAT and FNYEAQ (reference sequence). The CDR3 reads CASSHGQGSTEAFF. CDR3 DNA: TGTGCCAGCAGCCACGGACAGGGGAGTACTGAAGCTTTCTTT.

This clone showed up just a few times. The chain joins TRBV7-9 to TRBJ1-2, with 7 nucleotides matching TRBD1. The J segment lost 4 bases and the V segment lost 5 bases, leaving 10 bases of the junction unmatched. This CDR3 is built from 15 residues. Germline V gives CDR1 SEHNR, CDR2 FQNEAQ (reference sequence). CDR3 DNA: TGTGCCAGCAGCGTGCGGGACAGCCTCGTCTATGGCTACACCTTC. As protein: CASSVRDSLVYGYTF. The entire variable domain, with the rest obtained from reference TRBV7-9 and TRBJ1-2, is as follows: DTGVSQNPRHKITKRGQNVTFRCDPISEHNRLYWYRQTLGQGPEFLTYFQNEAQLEKSRLLSDRFSAERPKGSFSTLEIQRTEQGDSAMYLCASSVRDSLVYGYTFGSGTRLTVV.

The count of this clone is one. The chain joins TRBV29-1 to TRBJ2-5; unclear D gene. The CDR3 runs 12 residues. Trimming cost V 8 bases and J 4 bases, with 14 bases left between them. Germline V gene lookup returns CDR1 SQVTM and CDR2 ANQGSEA. CDR3 in DNA: TGCAGCTATGGGCCCGATCGAGAGACCCAGTACTTC. Translation gives CSYGPDRETQYF.

The CDR3 sequence is CASSLTGSIGGTEAFF. As DNA, the CDR3 is TGTGCCAGCAGCCTTACAGGGTCGATTGGCGGCACTGAAGCTTTCTTT. The chain joins TRBV11-2 to TRBJ1-1; D is possibly TRBD1 (6 bases). This CDR3 is built from 16 residues. The ends were cut back, 5 bases at V and 4 bases at J, with 20 bases in the middle. Germline values: CDR1 SGHAT, CDR2 FQNNGV.

The rearrangement links TRBV30 to TRBJ2-2, with 7 bases lining up with TRBD1. The CDR3 runs to 13 residues. V dropped 3 bases and J dropped 6; count of bases not matched to a gene: 4. Germline V gives CDR1 GTSNPN, CDR2 SVGIG (reference sequence). The CDR3: CAWRDRAAGELFF. DNA for the CDR3: TGTGCCTGGAGAGACAGGGCGGCCGGGGAGCTGTTTTTT.

The rearrangement uses TRBV29-1 and TRBJ1-2, with TRBD1 identical over 7 bases. Losses at the gene ends were 5 bases for V and 3 bases for J; bases not matched to a gene: 6. The CDR3 is 13 amino acids. The germline V gene has CDR1 SQVTM and CDR2 ANQGSEA. CDR3 nucleotides: TGCAGCGTTATAGGGGGCAGTTACTATGGCTACACCTTC. This translates into CSVIGGSYYGYTF.

The chain joins TRBV2 to TRBJ2-7, with TRBD1 matching over 7 bases. CDR3 length: 13 amino acids. CDR1 is SNHLY, CDR2 FYNNEI, per germline. Trimming removed 6 bases from V and 2 bases from J; junction bases left unmatched: 4. The DNA of the CDR3 is TGTGCCAGCAGCAGGGGGAGCACCTACGAGCAGTACTTC. Amino acid sequence: CASSRGSTYEQYF.

This clone is a singleton in its sample. The chain joins TRBV6-5 to TRBJ2-3, with 8 bases that match TRBD2. The CDR3 totals 14 residues. CDR1 MNHEY and CDR2 SVGAGI come from the germline V gene. V shed 6 bases and J 1 base; nucleotides not matched to a gene: 3. The CDR3 DNA is TGTGCCAGCAGGGAGACTAGCGGCACAGATACGCAGTATTTT. Translated: CASRETSGTDTQYF.

This chain uses TRBV30 with TRBJ1-3, with 8 positions matching TRBD1. This CDR3 region has 13 residues. Germline V gene lookup returns CDR1 GTSNPN and CDR2 SVGIG (reference sequence). V was pared by 6 bases and J by 4 bases, with 5 bases of the junction left unmatched. In DNA form, the CDR3 reads TGTGCCTGCCCGGGACAGGACGGAAACACCATATATTTT. Amino acid sequence: CACPGQDGNTIYF.